A single T cell receptor (beta chain) is shown here with its context. Authors' analysis steps: Using reference gene primer amplification, nucleated cell counts were estimated. Profiled with immunoSEQ multiplex PCR; TCRdb holds only in-frame clones, not every one. The DNA gave D and trimming, while V, J and clone size come from that table. Among about 120,000 clones listed, 80% were seen once. These data come from a study of blood T cell repertoires in COVID-19. Sequencing input: peripheral blood. The sequence was obtained from a man aged 55 to 70 with active or convalescent COVID-19.

This chain's CDR3 is CASRPGLAVNEQFF. In nucleotides, the CDR3 is TGTGCCAGCAGACCGGGACTAGCAGTCAATGAGCAGTTCTTC. The chain carries TRBV9 and TRBJ2-1; the match to TRBD2 covers 9 bases. In germline, CDR1 is SGDLS, CDR2 YYNGEE. The V gene end was trimmed by 5 bases and the J gene end by 6 bases; junction bases not matched to a gene: 6. This CDR3 spans 14 amino acids.